This T cell receptor (beta chain) was found in a study of T cell repertoires in cytomegalovirus infection. V dropped 1 base and J dropped 4 bases, with 10 bases sitting between them. Germline CDR1 SGHTA, CDR2 FQGTGA. This CDR3 comprises 14 residues. TCRdb called the reads again in MiXCR, with one record for every CDR3 protein. Here the sample spans around 630,000 distinct CDR3 sequences, approximately 25% being singletons. Sequencing was carried out using CD8+ T cells from PBMCs. The chain is built from TRBV7-3 and TRBJ1-2; D is uncertain. This TCR derives from a human donor in good health (CMV status not recorded). Some clones in this sample may be carry-over from other donors' samples. The CDR3 region has the DNA TGTGCCAGCAGCTTAAGGTTTAACAGCTATGGCTACACCTTC. Translating it yields CASSLRFNSYGYTF.